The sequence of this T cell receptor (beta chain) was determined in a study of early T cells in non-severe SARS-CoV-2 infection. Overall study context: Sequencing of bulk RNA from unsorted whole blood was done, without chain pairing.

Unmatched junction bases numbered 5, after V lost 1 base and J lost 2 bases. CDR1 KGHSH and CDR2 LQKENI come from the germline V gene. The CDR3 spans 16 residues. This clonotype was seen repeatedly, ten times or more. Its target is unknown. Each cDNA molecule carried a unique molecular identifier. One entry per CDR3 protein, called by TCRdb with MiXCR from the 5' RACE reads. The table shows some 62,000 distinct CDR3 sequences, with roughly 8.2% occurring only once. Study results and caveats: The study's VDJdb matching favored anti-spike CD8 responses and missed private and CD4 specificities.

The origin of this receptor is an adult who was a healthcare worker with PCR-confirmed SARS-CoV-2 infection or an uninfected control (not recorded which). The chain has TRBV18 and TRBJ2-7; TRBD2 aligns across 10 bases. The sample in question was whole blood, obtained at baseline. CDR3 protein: CASSPQQAGGAYEQYF. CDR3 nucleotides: TGTGCCAGCTCACCACAGCAAGCGGGAGGGGCCTACGAGCAGTACTTC.